This TCR beta chain was found in a study of control samples from healthy donors and cancer patients. V lost 5 bases and J lost 7; bases outside the gene matches: 11. The CDR3 contains 16 residues. Germline CDR1 and CDR2: MNHEY and SMNVEV (reference sequence). Produced via immunoSEQ multiplex PCR; TCRdb's table is partial and in-frame only. The sample shows roughly 51,000 clones, around 90% of them seen only once. The chain employs TRBV27 and TRBJ2-7; 13 positions match TRBD2. The sequence was collected from a man aged 35-49 years with colorectal cancer. The sample consisted of PBMCs. CDR3 DNA: TGTGCCAGCAGTATACTACTAGCGGGAGGGCCGGAAGAGCAGTACTTC. Translation gives CASSILLAGGPEEQYF.